What follows are 3 T cell receptor beta chains derived from one specimen sequenced in a study of control samples from healthy donors and cancer patients. Generated by immunoSEQ multiplex PCR, the TCRdb table keeps only in-frame clones and is missing some. Of 95,000 to 150,000 clones in the sample, approximately 92% were seen once. Sequenced: PBMCs. The receptors shown here come from an elderly man with head and neck cancer.

The V gene is TRBV7-2, the J gene TRBJ1-2; D remains ambiguous. The CDR3 runs 14 residues. V lost 5 bases to trimming and J lost 4 bases, with 14 bases between them. Germline-derived CDR1 and CDR2 are SGHTA and FQGNSA. The CDR3 sequence: CASSPTGWGYGYTF. The CDR3 DNA is TGTGCCAGCAGCCCGACGGGATGGGGCTATGGCTACACCTTC. Variable domain in full (rest from reference TRBV7-2 and TRBJ1-2): GAGVSQSPSNKVTEKGKDVELRCDPISGHTALYWYRQSLGQGLEFLIYFQGNSAPDKSGLPSDRFSAERTGGSVSTLTIQRTQQEDSAVYLCASSPTGWGYGYTFGSGTRLTVV.

This chain uses TRBV5-4 with TRBJ2-7; TRBD2 might be the D (6 bases). Trimming removed 4 bases from V and 6 bases from J, with 20 bases in between. Looked up from germline, CDR1 is SGHNT and CDR2 is YYREEE (reference sequence). There are 15 residues in the CDR3. The DNA of the CDR3 is TGTGCCAGCAGCCGGGGCGGGGCCTATCTCGGCGAGCAGTACTTC. Translated, it gives CASSRGGAYLGEQYF.

V gene TRBV19 combines with J gene TRBJ1-3; D gene uncertain. V was pared by 2 bases and J by 8 bases, with 22 bases between. The V gene's germline CDR1 is LNHDA and CDR2 SQIVND (reference sequence). This CDR3 comprises 17 residues. The CDR3 nucleotides read TGTGCCAGTAGTATACTACATAGCGGATCAATTCGAGACACCATATATTTT. The encoded protein is CASSILHSGSIRDTIYF.